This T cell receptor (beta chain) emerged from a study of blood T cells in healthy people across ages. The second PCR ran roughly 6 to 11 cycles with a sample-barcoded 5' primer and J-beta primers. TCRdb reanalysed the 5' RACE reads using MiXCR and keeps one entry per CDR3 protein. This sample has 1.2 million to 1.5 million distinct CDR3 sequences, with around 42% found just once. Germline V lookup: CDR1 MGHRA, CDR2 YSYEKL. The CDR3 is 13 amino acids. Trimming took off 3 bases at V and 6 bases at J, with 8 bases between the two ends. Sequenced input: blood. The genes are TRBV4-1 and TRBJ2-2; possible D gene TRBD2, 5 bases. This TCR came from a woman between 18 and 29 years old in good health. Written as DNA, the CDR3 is TGCGCCAGCAGCCACCCCGGGGCCGGGGAGCTGTTTTTT. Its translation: CASSHPGAGELFF.